Listed below are T cell receptor beta chains from one sample, sequenced in a study of T-cell reconstitution after alpha-beta-depleted transplantation in children. A single record per CDR3 protein comes from TCRdb applying MiXCR to the PCR reads. The repertoire includes a few hundred thousand distinct CDR3 sequences, approximately 10% of them detected once, and 2% to 3% sits in the top ten. Sample: PBMCs from the stem cell graft donor, taken from the stem cell graft. The receptors derive from a human donor who donated a stem cell graft to a child with acute lymphoblastic leukemia. Both conserved end residues are part of each CDR3. The D gene is left open where the match is weak. Clone size is shown for a subset of rows, as once, few, many or a class of expanded clone.

V gene,D gene,J gene,clone size,CDR3 DNA,CDR3 protein
TRBV25-1,TRBD1,TRBJ2-2,.,TGTGCCAGCACCCCAGGACCGGGACAGGGCCCGACGGCCGGGGAGCTGTTTTTT,CASTPGPGQGPTAGELFF
TRBV3-1,.,TRBJ2-1,many,TGTGCCAGCAGCCAAGGTGGCAATGAGCAGTTCTTC,CASSQGGNEQFF
TRBV7-3,TRBD2,TRBJ2-1,few,TGTGCCAGCAGCTCCCGGGGGGGCTGGGAGACCGGCAATGAGCAGTTCTTC,CASSSRGGWETGNEQFF
TRBV7-9,TRBD2,TRBJ2-1,few,TGTGCCAGCAGCTCAAGCGGGACTTTCTACAATGAGCAGTTCTTC,CASSSSGTFYNEQFF
TRBV20-1,TRBD2,TRBJ2-1,.,TGCAGTGCTAGGGGACTAGCGGTGTACAATGAGCAGTTCTTC,CSARGLAVYNEQFF
TRBV12-3/TRBV12-4,TRBD1,TRBJ1-6,many,TGTGCCAGCAGCGCAGGGGGTACCATCGATTCACCCCTCCACTTT,CASSAGGTIDSPLHF
TRBV4-1,TRBD2,TRBJ2-7,.,TGCGCCAGCAGCCAATCCGGGACTAGAGACGAGCAGTACTTC,CASSQSGTRDEQYF
TRBV7-2,TRBD1,TRBJ2-5,few,TGTGCCAGCACCCAGCGACAGGGTCAGGAAGAGACCCAGTACTTC,CASTQRQGQEETQYF
TRBV27,TRBD2,TRBJ2-7,.,TGTGCCAGCAGTTCACGGAGGACTAGCGGGAGTAGATACTACGAGCAGTACTTC,CASSSRRTSGSRYYEQYF
TRBV20-1,TRBD2,TRBJ2-1,.,TGCAGTGCTAGAGTCCCTTGGACTAGCGGGAGGTCTAGCTCCTACAATGAGCAGTTCTTC,CSARVPWTSGRSSSYNEQFF
TRBV6-5,TRBD1,TRBJ2-3,.,TGTGCCAGCAGTTGGGGACAGGGGTCTAGCACAGATACGCAGTATTTT,CASSWGQGSSTDTQYF
TRBV29-1,TRBD2,TRBJ2-7,few,TGCAGCGTACTAGCGGGAAGGGCCCCTGGGCAGTACTTC,CSVLAGRAPGQYF
TRBV7-8,.,TRBJ2-5,once,TGTGCCAGCAGCTTTGGCAGGGAAGGGACCCAGTACTTC,CASSFGREGTQYF
TRBV4-3,TRBD2,TRBJ2-7,few,TGCGCCAGCAGCCAAGAGAGAAGGCTAGCGGGAGGACACTTTTCCTACGAGCAGTACTTC,CASSQERRLAGGHFSYEQYF
TRBV5-1,TRBD1,TRBJ2-7,.,TGCGCCAGCAGCTCCGGGACAGGGGTGATGGGGTGCTACTTC,CASSSGTGVMGCYF
TRBV12-3/TRBV12-4,.,TRBJ2-7,few,TGTGCCAGCAGTTACGACATGTACGAGCAGTACTTC,CASSYDMYEQYF
TRBV7-2,TRBD1,TRBJ2-1,.,TGTGCCAGCAGCCGGGACAGGTCCAATGAGCAGTTCTTC,CASSRDRSNEQFF
TRBV6-1,TRBD1,TRBJ2-7,.,TGTGCCTTGGGACAGGGGGCCTACTACGAGCAGTACTTC,CALGQGAYYEQYF
TRBV5-1,TRBD2,TRBJ2-3,few,TGCGCCAGCAGCTTGGCCTACGCGGGAGTGAGCACAGATACGCAGTATTTT,CASSLAYAGVSTDTQYF
TRBV5-8,TRBD1,TRBJ2-3,few,TGTGCCAGCAGCCACATCACCCCCTTTCAGGGGGTTGGTACAGATACGCAGTATTTT,CASSHITPFQGVGTDTQYF
TRBV7-6,TRBD1,TRBJ2-4,many,TGTGCCAGCAGCTCAAACAGGGGGGAAGCCAAAAACATTCAGTACTTC,CASSSNRGEAKNIQYF
TRBV20-1,TRBD2,TRBJ2-7,few,TGCAGTGCTAGAGACCGGGGACTAGCGGGAAGCTACGAGCAGTACTTC,CSARDRGLAGSYEQYF
TRBV9,TRBD2,TRBJ2-1,many,TGTGCCAGCAGCGAGGAGGGACTAGCAGACAATGAGCAGTTCTTC,CASSEEGLADNEQFF
TRBV30,.,TRBJ2-5,.,TGTGCCTGGAGCCCACGGGAAGGGGAGACCCAGTACTTC,CAWSPREGETQYF
TRBV7-9,TRBD1,TRBJ1-1,few,TGTGCCAGCAGCACGGGACAGGGAAGTATTACTGAAGCTTTCTTT,CASSTGQGSITEAFF
TRBV28,.,TRBJ1-2,few,TGTGCCAGCAGTTTCCGGGGCCACTATGGCTACACCTTC,CASSFRGHYGYTF
TRBV4-1,.,TRBJ2-7,.,TGCGCCAGCAGCCATCGGAGGGGGGACGAGCAGTACTTC,CASSHRRGDEQYF
TRBV5-1,TRBD2,TRBJ2-3,.,TGCGCCAGCAGCCCTCGATCGGGAGGGCTTCGCGGGGCAGATACGCAGTATTTT,CASSPRSGGLRGADTQYF
TRBV12-3/TRBV12-4,.,TRBJ1-2,.,TGTGCCAGCAGTCCTATAACAGGGTATGACTATGGCTACACCTTC,CASSPITGYDYGYTF
TRBV6-5,TRBD1,TRBJ2-7,.,TGTGCCAGCAGTCACTTCTCAGGGGACAGGGGGTCCTACGAGCAGTACTTC,CASSHFSGDRGSYEQYF
TRBV12-3/TRBV12-4,.,TRBJ1-1,few,TGTGCCAGCACCCCCACCCAGTCGCAGAACACTGAAGCTTTCTTT,CASTPTQSQNTEAFF
TRBV20-1,.,TRBJ2-2,many,TGCAGTGCTAGCCCCCGGGGGAACACCGGGGAGCTGTTTTTT,CSASPRGNTGELFF
TRBV9,.,TRBJ2-7,.,TGTGCCAGCAGCGTAGGGGACTCCCCCTACGAGCAGTACTTC,CASSVGDSPYEQYF
TRBV5-1,TRBD2,TRBJ2-1,few,TGCGCCAGCAGAAAACTAGCGGGAGATGTTTACAATGAGCAGTTCTTC,CASRKLAGDVYNEQFF
TRBV5-5,TRBD1,TRBJ2-1,many,TGTGCCAGCAGCTTTGTTACAGGGGGCCGAAATGAGCAGTTCTTC,CASSFVTGGRNEQFF
TRBV20-1,.,TRBJ2-2,.,TGCAGTGCTAGAGCCGTGATGTCAAACGAGCTGTTTTTT,CSARAVMSNELFF
TRBV3-1,.,TRBJ1-1,.,TGTGCCAGCACCCTCCGGGACACAAGGGGCACTGAAGCTTTCTTT,CASTLRDTRGTEAFF
TRBV20-1,.,TRBJ1-1,few,TGCAGTGCTAGATGGGGAATCAGGGACACTGAAGCTTTCTTT,CSARWGIRDTEAFF
TRBV15,.,TRBJ2-4,.,TGTGCCACCAGCAGAGATCTCGGGGGAGCCAAAAACATTCAGTACTTC,CATSRDLGGAKNIQYF
TRBV6-4,.,TRBJ2-1,few,TGTGCCAGCAGTGACTTGGTAGCGCAACTACCCGAGCAGTTCTTC,CASSDLVAQLPEQFF
TRBV6-5,TRBD2,TRBJ2-3,many,TGTGCCAGCAGTTACGGAGGCGCTAGCGGGAGTATCACAGATACGCAGTATTTT,CASSYGGASGSITDTQYF
TRBV9,.,TRBJ2-3,few,TGTGCCAGCAGCGTAGAGGGAACCCCACCAGATACGCAGTATTTT,CASSVEGTPPDTQYF
TRBV4-1,TRBD1,TRBJ2-6,few,TGCGCCAGCAGCCAAGGACGGGACAGCTACTCTGGGGCCAACGTCCTGACTTTC,CASSQGRDSYSGANVLTF
TRBV6-5,TRBD2,TRBJ2-5,.,TGTGCCAGCAGTTACTCGCCGGGACTAAGGTTGGAGACCCAGTACTTC,CASSYSPGLRLETQYF
TRBV19,TRBD1,TRBJ1-2,few,TGTGCCAGTACCGATACAGGGGGCGGAACCTATGGCTACACCTTC,CASTDTGGGTYGYTF
TRBV20-1,.,TRBJ2-7,few,TGCAGTGCTCTTGGACGGCTTTCCTACGAGCAGTACTTC,CSALGRLSYEQYF
TRBV10-3,.,TRBJ2-1,.,TGTGCCTCGTCAGCGCTGAGCTCCTACAATGAGCAGTTCTTC,CASSALSSYNEQFF
TRBV27,TRBD2,TRBJ2-1,few,TGTGCCAGCAGTGGACGGACTAGTCCTTACAATGAGCAGTTCTTC,CASSGRTSPYNEQFF
TRBV28,.,TRBJ1-2,.,TGTGCCAGCAGTTTTTCGGATAGGTTTGGCTACACCTTC,CASSFSDRFGYTF
TRBV29-1,.,TRBJ1-6,.,TGCAGCGTTGTCACTGGAGGGACCAATTCACCCCTCCACTTT,CSVVTGGTNSPLHF
TRBV19,TRBD1,TRBJ1-1,.,TGTGCCAGTAGTAATGGCAGGGGGAGGACTGAAGCTTTCTTT,CASSNGRGRTEAFF
TRBV12-3/TRBV12-4,.,TRBJ1-2,many,TGTGCCAGCAGTTTAGGGGGGACACAGAAGGGCTACACCTTC,CASSLGGTQKGYTF
TRBV5-2,.,TRBJ1-2,.,TGTGCCATGGGCCCCGGGTCCGGCTACGGCTACACCTTC,CAMGPGSGYGYTF